Shown below are 9 T cell receptor beta chains from a single sample sequenced in a study of blood T cell repertoires in COVID-19. The table came from immunoSEQ multiplex PCR; TCRdb's copy has only in-frame clones and leaves some out. The table lists 55,000 to 65,000 clones, under 85% of them singletons. The sequenced sample was peripheral blood. These receptors were obtained from a man in his 60s with acute or convalescent COVID-19.

The gene calls are TRBV11-2 and TRBJ1-3, with D unclear. CDR3 size: 17 residues. Germline assignment: CDR1 SGHAT and CDR2 FQNNGV. V lost 4 bases and J lost 4, with 20 bases in between. Written as DNA, the CDR3 is TGTGCCAGCAGCTCACCCGGGCAGCGGATTATAGGAAACACCATATATTTT. This encodes CASSSPGQRIIGNTIYF. The whole variable domain, remainder taken from reference TRBV11-2 and TRBJ1-3, is EAGVAQSPRYKIIEKRQSVAFWCNPISGHATLYWYQQILGQGPKLLIQFQNNGVVDDSQLPKDRFSAERLKGVDSTLKIQPAKLEDSAVYLCASSSPGQRIIGNTIYFGEGSWLTVV.

The J gene is TRBJ1-5, the V gene TRBV5-6; unclear D gene. Per germline, CDR1 SGHDT and CDR2 YYEEEE. CDR3 size: 14 residues. The V end was cut by 0 bases, the J end by 6 bases, with 10 bases between. CDR3 coding DNA: TGTGCCAGCAGCTTGGTTTCCGGGGTTCAGCCCCAGCATTTT. It specifies CASSLVSGVQPQHF.

The gene calls are TRBV6-4 and TRBJ2-7; 8 bases match TRBD1. The germline V gene encodes CDR1 MRHNA and CDR2 SNTAGT. The CDR3 totals 15 residues. The trim removed 2 bases at V and 2 bases at J, leaving 5 bases unmatched. The CDR3 DNA reads TGTGCCAGCAGTGACCCGGGGGACAGGACCTACGAGCAGTACTTC. It is translated as CASSDPGDRTYEQYF.

V gene TRBV28 combines with J gene TRBJ2-7, with D possibly TRBD1 on 6 matching bases. The CDR3 has 12 residues. Germline lookup yields CDR1 MDHEN and CDR2 SYDVKM. The germline V and J ends were trimmed by 6 bases and 4 bases, with 10 bases remaining between them. The CDR3 spells CASRTTGYEQYF. CDR3 in DNA: TGTGCCAGCAGGACAACAGGGTACGAGCAGTACTTC.

There are a few counts of this clone. The chain has TRBV5-8 and TRBJ1-1, with D maybe TRBD1 (5 bases). V shed 0 bases and J shed 5 bases, with 14 bases lying between them. The germline CDR1 and CDR2 sequences are SGHTS and YDEGEE. CDR3 length equals 15 residues. The CDR3 DNA is TGTGCCAGCAGCTTGGATCGGGGGAGAGGGACTGAAGCTTTCTTT. This translates into CASSLDRGRGTEAFF. The whole variable domain, filled in from reference TRBV5-8 and TRBJ1-1, reads EAGVTQSPTHLIKTRGQQATLRCSPISGHTSVYWYQQALGLGLQFLLWYDEGEERNRGNFPPRFSGRQFPNYSSELNVNALELEDSALYLCASSLDRGRGTEAFFGQGTRLTVV.

CDR3 region: CASSVTLLAGPDTGELFF. The DNA of the CDR3 is TGCGCCAGCAGCGTGACCCTACTAGCGGGGCCCGACACCGGGGAGCTGTTTTTT. The chain couples TRBV5-1 to TRBJ2-2; 10 bases are a match to TRBD2. The junction had 12 bases not matched to a gene; V was cut back by 4 bases and J by 3 bases. The CDR3 covers 18 residues. Germline V gene lookup returns CDR1 SGHRS and CDR2 YFSETQ.

The chain links TRBV18 to TRBJ2-7, with D hard to call. Trimming stripped 5 bases from V and 3 bases from J, with 11 bases between. CDR3 length: 13 residues. Per the germline V gene, CDR1 is KGHSH and CDR2 is LQKENI. The CDR3 is CASSSRMLYEQYF. The CDR3 DNA reads as TGTGCCAGCTCATCGCGTATGCTCTACGAGCAGTACTTC.

The rearrangement joins TRBV2 to TRBJ2-2; 7 positions match TRBD1. The junction had 6 bases not matched to a gene; V was cut back by 8 bases and J by 6 bases. The CDR3 has 13 amino acids. The germline gives CDR1 SNHLY, CDR2 FYNNEI. The DNA of the CDR3 is TGTGCCAGCCGACAGGGAGAGGCCGGGGAGCTGTTTTTT. The encoded protein is CASRQGEAGELFF.

This chain connects TRBV10-3 to TRBJ1-2; TRBD1 agrees at 8 bases. Looked up from germline, CDR1 is ENHRY and CDR2 is SYGVKD. This CDR3 contains 15 residues. J gave up 0 bases and V 2 bases, and 2 bases lay outside the gene matches. The CDR3 sequence is CAISETGQANYGYTF. The CDR3 bases are TGTGCCATCAGTGAGACGGGACAGGCTAACTATGGCTACACCTTC.